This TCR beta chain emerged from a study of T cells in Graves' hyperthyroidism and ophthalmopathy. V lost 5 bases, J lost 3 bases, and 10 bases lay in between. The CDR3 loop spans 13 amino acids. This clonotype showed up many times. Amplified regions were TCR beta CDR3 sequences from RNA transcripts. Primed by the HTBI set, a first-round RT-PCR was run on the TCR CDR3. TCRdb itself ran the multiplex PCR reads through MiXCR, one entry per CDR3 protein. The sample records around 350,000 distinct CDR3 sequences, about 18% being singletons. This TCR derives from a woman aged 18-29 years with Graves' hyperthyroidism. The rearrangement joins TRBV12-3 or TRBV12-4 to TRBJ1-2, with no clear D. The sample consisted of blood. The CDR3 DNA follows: TGTGCCAGCAGTCTAGGGTGGTACTATGGCTACACCTTC. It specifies CASSLGWYYGYTF.